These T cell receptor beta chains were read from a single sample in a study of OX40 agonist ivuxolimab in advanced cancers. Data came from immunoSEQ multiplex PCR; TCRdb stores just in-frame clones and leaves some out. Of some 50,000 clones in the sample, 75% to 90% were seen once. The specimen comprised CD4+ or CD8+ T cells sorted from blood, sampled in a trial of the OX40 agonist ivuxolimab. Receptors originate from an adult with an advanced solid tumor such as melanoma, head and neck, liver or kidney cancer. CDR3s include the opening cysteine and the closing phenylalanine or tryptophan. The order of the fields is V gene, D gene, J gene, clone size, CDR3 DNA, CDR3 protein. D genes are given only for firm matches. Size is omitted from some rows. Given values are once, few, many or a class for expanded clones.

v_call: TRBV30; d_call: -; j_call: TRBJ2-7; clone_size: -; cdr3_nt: TGTGCCTGGAGTGTACGATGGGCCGAGCAGTACTTC; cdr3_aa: CAWSVRWAEQYF
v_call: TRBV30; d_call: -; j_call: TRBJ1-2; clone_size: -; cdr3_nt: TGTGCCTGGAGTACCACGTACGGCTACACCTTC; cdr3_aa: CAWSTTYGYTF
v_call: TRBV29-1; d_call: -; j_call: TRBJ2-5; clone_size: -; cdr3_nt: TGCAGCGTCCTTTGGGGGCTGGGGGAGACCCAGTACTTC; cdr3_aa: CSVLWGLGETQYF
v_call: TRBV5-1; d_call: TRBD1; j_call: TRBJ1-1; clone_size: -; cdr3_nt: TGCGCCACAGGCACTGGTACAGGGGCCACTGAAGCTTTCTTT; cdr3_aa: CATGTGTGATEAFF
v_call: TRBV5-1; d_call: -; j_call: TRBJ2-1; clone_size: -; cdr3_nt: TGCGCCAGCACTTTAACATGGGGGCCAAACACCTACAATGAGCAGTTCTTC; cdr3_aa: CASTLTWGPNTYNEQFF
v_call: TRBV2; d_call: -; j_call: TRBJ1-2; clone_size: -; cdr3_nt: TGTGCCAGCAGTAGGTTTGCGGCAGGGCCAGGCTATGGCTACACCTTC; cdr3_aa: CASSRFAAGPGYGYTF
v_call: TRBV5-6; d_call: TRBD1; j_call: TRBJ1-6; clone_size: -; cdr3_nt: TGTGCCAGCAGCTACGAAGGGACAGATCCAAATTCACCCCTCCACTTT; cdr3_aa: CASSYEGTDPNSPLHF
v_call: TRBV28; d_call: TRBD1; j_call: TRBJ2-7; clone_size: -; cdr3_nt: TGTGCCAGCAGTGTCATCCTGCGACAGGGGGGTCACGAGCAGTACTTC; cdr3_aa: CASSVILRQGGHEQYF
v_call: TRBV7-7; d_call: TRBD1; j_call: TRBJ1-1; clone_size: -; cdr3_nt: TGTGCTAGCAGCCCGGGACAGGGTGAAGCTTTCTTT; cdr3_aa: CASSPGQGEAFF
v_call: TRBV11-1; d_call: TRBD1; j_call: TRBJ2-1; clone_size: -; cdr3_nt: TGTGCCAGCAGCTTAGGGGGGACAGGGACGTACAATGAGCAGTTCTTC; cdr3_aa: CASSLGGTGTYNEQFF
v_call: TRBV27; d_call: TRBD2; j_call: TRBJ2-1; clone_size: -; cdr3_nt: TGTGCCAGCAGTCCAACTGGGACTAGCGGGGATTACAATGAGCAGTTCTTC; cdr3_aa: CASSPTGTSGDYNEQFF
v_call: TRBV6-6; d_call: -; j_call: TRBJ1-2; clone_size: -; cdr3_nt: TGTGCCAGCAGTTACTCCACAGGGCCGATCTATGGCTACACCTTC; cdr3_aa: CASSYSTGPIYGYTF
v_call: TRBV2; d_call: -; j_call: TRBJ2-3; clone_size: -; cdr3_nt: TGTGCCAGCTTTGGGAGGCAGGAGGGAATGGATGGGACAGATACGCAGTATTTT; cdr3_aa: CASFGRQEGMDGTDTQYF
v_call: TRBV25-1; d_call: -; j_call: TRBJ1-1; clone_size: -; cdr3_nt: TGTGCCAGCAGTGAAGGGACCTTAGGTATCACTGAAGCTTTCTTT; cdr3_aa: CASSEGTLGITEAFF
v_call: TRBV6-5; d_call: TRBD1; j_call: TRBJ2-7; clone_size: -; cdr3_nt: TGTGCCAGCAACCCGGACAGGGTCCCCTACGAGCAGTACTTC; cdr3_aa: CASNPDRVPYEQYF
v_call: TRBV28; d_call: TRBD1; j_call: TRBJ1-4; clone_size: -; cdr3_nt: TGTGCCAGCAGAGATTCGACAGGGGGCGACGCTAATGAAAAACTGTTTTTT; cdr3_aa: CASRDSTGGDANEKLFF
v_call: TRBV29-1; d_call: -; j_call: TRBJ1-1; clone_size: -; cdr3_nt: TGCAGCGCAATTAAACAACAGAACACTGAAGCTTTCTTT; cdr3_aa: CSAIKQQNTEAFF
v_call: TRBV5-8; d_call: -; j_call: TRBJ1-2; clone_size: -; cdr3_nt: TGTGCCAGCAGCTTGGGACAGCCGGACGGCTATGGCTACACCTTC; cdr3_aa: CASSLGQPDGYGYTF
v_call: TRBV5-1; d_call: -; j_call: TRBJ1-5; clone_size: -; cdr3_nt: TGCGCCAGCAGCTTGGGGGCAGGGGATAGCAATCAGCCCCAGCATTTT; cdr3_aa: CASSLGAGDSNQPQHF
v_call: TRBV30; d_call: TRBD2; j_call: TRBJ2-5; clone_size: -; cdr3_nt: TGTGCCTGGAGTGTACCGGGACTAGTGGAGACCCAGTACTTC; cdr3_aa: CAWSVPGLVETQYF
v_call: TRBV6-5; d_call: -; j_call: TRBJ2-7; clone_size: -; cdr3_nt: TGTGCCAGCAGTTACCCCGGTCGATCGGACGAGCAGTACTTC; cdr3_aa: CASSYPGRSDEQYF
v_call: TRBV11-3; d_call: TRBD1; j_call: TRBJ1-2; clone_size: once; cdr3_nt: TGTGCCAGCAGCTTAGGACAGGGTGGCTACACCTTC; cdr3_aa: CASSLGQGGYTF
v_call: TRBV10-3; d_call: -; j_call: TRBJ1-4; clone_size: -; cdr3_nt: TGTGCCATCAGTGAGTCGACAGGATCGGGTGAAAAACTGTTTTTT; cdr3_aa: CAISESTGSGEKLFF
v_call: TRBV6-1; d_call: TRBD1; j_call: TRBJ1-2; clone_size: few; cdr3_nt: TGTGCCACTGGACAGGGGCGAGGGGGGGGCTACACCTTC; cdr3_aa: CATGQGRGGGYTF
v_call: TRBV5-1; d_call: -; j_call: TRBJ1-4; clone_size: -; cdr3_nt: TGCGCCAGCAGCCCCGGCGGAGGGGTAACTAATGAAAAACTGTTTTTT; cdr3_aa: CASSPGGGVTNEKLFF
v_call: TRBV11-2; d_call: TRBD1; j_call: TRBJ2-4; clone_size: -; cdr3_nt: TGTGCCAGCAGCCCGGACAGGGCTATTTCAATTCAGTACTTC; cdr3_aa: CASSPDRAISIQYF
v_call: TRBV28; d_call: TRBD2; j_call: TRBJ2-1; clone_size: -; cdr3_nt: TGTGCCAGCAGCCTATGGACTAGCGGGGGAGATGAGCAGTTCTTC; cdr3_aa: CASSLWTSGGDEQFF
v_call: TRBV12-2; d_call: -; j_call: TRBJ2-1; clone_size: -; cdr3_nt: TGTGCAAGTCGCTCCCGGACAGGGAGGGAGGACAATGAGCAGTTCTTC; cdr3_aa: CASRSRTGREDNEQFF
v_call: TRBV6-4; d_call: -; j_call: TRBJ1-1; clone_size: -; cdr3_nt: TGTGCCAGCAGTGACTCGGGGACGGGACACAATACCCTCTTATTT; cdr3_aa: CASSDSGTGHNTLLF
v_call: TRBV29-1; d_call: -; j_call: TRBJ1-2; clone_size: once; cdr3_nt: TGCAGCGTAGAGACGTACGCTAACTATGGCTACACCTTC; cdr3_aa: CSVETYANYGYTF
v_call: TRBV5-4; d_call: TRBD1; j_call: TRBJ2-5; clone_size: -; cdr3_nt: TGTGCCAGCAGTGGGACAGGGGGCGCTGAGCAAGAGACCCAGTACTTC; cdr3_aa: CASSGTGGAEQETQYF
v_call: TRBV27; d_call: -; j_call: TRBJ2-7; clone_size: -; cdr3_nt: TGTGCCAGCAGCCGACAGATTGACTACGAGCAGTACTTC; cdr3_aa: CASSRQIDYEQYF
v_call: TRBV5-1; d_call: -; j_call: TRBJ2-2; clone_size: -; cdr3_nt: TGCGCCAGCAGCGGAGCAGGGGACGGGGAGCTGTTTTTT; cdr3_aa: CASSGAGDGELFF
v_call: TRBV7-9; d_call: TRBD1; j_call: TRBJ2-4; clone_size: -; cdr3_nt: TGTGCCAGCAGTAACAGGGGAACAGGGAACGACATTCAGTACTTC; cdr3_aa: CASSNRGTGNDIQYF
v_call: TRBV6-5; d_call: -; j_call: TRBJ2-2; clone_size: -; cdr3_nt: TGTGCCAGCAGTTACATGGGGATGAACACCGGGGAGCTGTTTTTT; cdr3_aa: CASSYMGMNTGELFF
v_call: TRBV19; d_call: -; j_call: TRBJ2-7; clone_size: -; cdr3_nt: TGTGCCAGTAGCATCGGAGGACAGTGGGGGGTCAGCTCCTACGAGCAGTACTTC; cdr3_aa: CASSIGGQWGVSSYEQYF
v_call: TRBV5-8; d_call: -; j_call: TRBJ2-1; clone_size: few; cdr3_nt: TGTGCCAGCAGACAACGCGGGGCAATGGGCAATGAGCAGTTCTTC; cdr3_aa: CASRQRGAMGNEQFF
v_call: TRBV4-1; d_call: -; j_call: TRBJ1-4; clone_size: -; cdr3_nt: TGCGCCAGCAGCCAATCCCTTGGCGAAAAACTGTTTTTT; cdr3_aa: CASSQSLGEKLFF
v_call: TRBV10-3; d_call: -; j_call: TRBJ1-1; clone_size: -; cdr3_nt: TGTGCCATCAGTGAGCCAACAGGGCATATGAACACTGAAGCTTTCTTT; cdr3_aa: CAISEPTGHMNTEAFF
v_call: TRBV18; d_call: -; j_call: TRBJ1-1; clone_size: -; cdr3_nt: TGTGCCAGCTCACCGAACGGAGACACTGAAGCTTTCTTT; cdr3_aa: CASSPNGDTEAFF
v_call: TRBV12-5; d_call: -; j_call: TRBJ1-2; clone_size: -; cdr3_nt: TGTGCTAGTGGTCGAAGGACATCCTCATATGGCTACACCTTC; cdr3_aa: CASGRRTSSYGYTF
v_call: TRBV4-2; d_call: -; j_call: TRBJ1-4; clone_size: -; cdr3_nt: TGTGCCAGCAGCCAAAATGAAAAACTGTTTTTT; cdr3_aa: CASSQNEKLFF
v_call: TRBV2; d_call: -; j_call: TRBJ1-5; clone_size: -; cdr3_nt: TGTGCCAGCAGTGAGCGAGACAGATATCAGCCCCAGCATTTT; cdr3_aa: CASSERDRYQPQHF
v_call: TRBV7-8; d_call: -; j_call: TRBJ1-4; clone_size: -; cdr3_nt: TGTGCCAGCAGCTTAGACGGGGATAATGAAAAACTGTTTTTT; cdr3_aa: CASSLDGDNEKLFF
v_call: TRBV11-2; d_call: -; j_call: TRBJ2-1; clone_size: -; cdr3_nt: TGTGCCAGCAGCTTAGCTCCCCCCGGGACTGGTTACAATGAGCAGTTCTTC; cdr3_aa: CASSLAPPGTGYNEQFF
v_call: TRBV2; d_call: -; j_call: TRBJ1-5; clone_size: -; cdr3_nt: TGTGCCAGCAGGGCCGGCATACAGAGCAATCAGCCCCAGCATTTT; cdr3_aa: CASRAGIQSNQPQHF
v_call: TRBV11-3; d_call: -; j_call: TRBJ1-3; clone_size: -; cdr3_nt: TGTGCCAGCAGCTTGGTAGGAAACACCATATATTTT; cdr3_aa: CASSLVGNTIYF
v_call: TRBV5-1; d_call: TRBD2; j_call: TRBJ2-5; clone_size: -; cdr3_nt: TGCGCCAGCAGTGATAGCGGGAAAGAGACCCAGTACTTC; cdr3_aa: CASSDSGKETQYF
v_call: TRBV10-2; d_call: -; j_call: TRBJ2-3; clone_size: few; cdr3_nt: TGCGCCAGCAGCTACGCGGGGACAGATACGCAGTATTTT; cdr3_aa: CASSYAGTDTQYF
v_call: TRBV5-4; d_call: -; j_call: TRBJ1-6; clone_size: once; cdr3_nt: TGTGCCAGCAGCTTGGACAATTCACCCCTCCACTTT; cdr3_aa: CASSLDNSPLHF
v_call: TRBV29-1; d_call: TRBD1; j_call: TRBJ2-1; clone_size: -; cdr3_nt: TGCAGCGTTGGGGGCAGGGGGTATGAGCAGTTCTTC; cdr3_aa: CSVGGRGYEQFF
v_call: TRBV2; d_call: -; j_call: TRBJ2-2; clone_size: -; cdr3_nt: TGTGCCAGCAGCCGCATAACCACGAACACCGGGGAGCTGTTTTTT; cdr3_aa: CASSRITTNTGELFF
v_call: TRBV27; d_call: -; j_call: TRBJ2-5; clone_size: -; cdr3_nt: TGTGCCAGCAGTCCGACGGGGAGAGAGACCCAGTACTTC; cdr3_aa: CASSPTGRETQYF
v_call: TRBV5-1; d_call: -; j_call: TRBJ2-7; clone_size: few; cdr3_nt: TGCGCCAGCAGCGCCAGCTACGAGCAGTACTTC; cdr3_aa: CASSASYEQYF
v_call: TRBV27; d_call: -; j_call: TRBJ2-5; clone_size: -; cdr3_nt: TGTGCCAGCAGTTTTGCGCGGGGCGAGACCCAGTACTTC; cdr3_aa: CASSFARGETQYF